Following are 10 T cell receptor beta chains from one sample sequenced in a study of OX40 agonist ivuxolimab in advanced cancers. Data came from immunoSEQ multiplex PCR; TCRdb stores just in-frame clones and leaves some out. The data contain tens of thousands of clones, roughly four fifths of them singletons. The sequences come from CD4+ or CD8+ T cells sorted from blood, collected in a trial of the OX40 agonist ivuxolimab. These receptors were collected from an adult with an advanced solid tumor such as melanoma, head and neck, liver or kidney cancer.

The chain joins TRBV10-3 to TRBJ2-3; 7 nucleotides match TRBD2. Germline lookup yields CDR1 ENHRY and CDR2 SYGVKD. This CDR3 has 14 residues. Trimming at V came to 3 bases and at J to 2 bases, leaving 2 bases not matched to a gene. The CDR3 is CAISEGTTTDTQYF. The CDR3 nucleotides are TGTGCCATCAGTGAAGGGACTACCACAGATACGCAGTATTTT.

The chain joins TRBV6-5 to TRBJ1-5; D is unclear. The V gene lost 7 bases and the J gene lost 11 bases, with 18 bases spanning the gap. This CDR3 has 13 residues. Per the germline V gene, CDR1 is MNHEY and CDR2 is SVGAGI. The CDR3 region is CASTLTIAVAQHF. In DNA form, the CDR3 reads TGTGCCAGCACCCTAACCATAGCGGTGGCCCAGCATTTT.

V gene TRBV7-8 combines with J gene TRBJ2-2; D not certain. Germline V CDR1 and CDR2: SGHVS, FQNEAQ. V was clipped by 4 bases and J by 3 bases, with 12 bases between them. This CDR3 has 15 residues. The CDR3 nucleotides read TGTGCCAGCAGCTATAGTGTCCGGGACACCGGGGAGCTGTTTTTT. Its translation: CASSYSVRDTGELFF.

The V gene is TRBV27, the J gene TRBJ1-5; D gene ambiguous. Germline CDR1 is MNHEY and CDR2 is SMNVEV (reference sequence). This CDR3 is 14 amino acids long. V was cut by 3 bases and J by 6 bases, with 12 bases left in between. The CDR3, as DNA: TGTGCCAGCAGTTTGACGGGGTTTGGTCAGCCCCAGCATTTT. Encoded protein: CASSLTGFGQPQHF.

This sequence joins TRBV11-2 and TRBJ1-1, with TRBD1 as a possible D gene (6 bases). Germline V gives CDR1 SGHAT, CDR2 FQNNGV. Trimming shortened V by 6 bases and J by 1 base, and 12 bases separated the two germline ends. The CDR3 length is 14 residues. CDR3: CASRSQQGNTEAFF. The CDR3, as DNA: TGTGCCAGCAGATCCCAACAGGGGAACACTGAAGCTTTCTTT.

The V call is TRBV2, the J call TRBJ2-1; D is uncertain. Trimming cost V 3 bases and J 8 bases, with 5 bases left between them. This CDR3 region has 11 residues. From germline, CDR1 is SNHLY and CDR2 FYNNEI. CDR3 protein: CASSDGYEQFF. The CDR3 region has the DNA TGTGCCAGCAGTGATGGGTATGAGCAGTTCTTC.

The CDR3 bases are TGCAGCGTTCATCCATGGGCCCAAGAGACCCAGTACTTC. Its protein is CSVHPWAQETQYF. J is TRBJ2-5 and V is TRBV29-1; D gene ambiguous. With 5 bases removed from V and 1 base from J, the gap between germline ends came to 11 bases. The V gene's germline CDR1 is SQVTM and CDR2 ANQGSEA. The CDR3 consists of 13 residues.

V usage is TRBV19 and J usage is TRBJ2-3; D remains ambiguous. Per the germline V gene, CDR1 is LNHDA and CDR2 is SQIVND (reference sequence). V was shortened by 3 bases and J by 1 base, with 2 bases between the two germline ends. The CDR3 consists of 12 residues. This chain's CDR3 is CASSMGTDTQYF. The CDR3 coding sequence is TGTGCCAGTAGTATGGGCACAGATACGCAGTATTTT.

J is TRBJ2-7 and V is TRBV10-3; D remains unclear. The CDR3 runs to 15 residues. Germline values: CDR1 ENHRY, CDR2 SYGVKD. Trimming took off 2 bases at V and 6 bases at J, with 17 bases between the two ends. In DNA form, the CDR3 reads TGTGCCATCAGTGAGGGGAATGGATCTCCCTCCGAGCAGTACTTC. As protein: CAISEGNGSPSEQYF.

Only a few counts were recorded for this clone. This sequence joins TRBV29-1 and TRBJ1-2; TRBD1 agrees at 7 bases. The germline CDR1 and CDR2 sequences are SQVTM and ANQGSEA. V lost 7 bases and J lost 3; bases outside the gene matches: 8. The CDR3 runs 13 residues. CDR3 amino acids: CSGARQGDYGYTF. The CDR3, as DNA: TGCAGCGGGGCAAGACAGGGCGACTATGGCTACACCTTC.